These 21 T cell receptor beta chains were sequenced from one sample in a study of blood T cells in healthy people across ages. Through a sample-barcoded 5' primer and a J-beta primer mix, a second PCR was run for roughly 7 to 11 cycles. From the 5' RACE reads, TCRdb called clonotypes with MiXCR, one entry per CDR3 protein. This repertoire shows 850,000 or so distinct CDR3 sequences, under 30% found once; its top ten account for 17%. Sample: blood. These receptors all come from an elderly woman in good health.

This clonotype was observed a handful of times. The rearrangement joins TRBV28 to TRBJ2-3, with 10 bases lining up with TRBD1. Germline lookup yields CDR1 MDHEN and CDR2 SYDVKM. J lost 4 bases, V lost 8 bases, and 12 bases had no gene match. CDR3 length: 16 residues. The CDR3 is CASFRPAGQGADTQYF. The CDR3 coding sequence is TGTGCCAGCTTCCGTCCGGCCGGACAGGGGGCAGATACGCAGTATTTT.

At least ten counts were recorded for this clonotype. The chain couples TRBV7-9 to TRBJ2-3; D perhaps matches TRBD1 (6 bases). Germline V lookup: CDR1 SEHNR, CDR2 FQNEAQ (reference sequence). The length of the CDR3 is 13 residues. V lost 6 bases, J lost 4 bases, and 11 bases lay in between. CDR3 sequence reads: CASRSTGSDTQYF. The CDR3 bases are TGTGCCAGCAGGTCTACAGGGTCAGATACGCAGTATTTT.

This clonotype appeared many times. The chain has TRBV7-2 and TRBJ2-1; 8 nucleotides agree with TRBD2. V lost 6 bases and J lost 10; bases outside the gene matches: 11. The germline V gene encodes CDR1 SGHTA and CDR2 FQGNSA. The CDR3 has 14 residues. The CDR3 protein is CASSSIAGKREQFF. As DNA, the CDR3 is TGTGCCAGCAGTTCCATAGCGGGGAAGCGGGAGCAGTTCTTC. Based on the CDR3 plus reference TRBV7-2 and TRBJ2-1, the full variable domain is GAGVSQSPSNKVTEKGKDVELRCDPISGHTALYWYRQSLGQGLEFLIYFQGNSAPDKSGLPSDRFSAERTGGSVSTLTIQRTQQEDSAVYLCASSSIAGKREQFFGPGTRLTVL.

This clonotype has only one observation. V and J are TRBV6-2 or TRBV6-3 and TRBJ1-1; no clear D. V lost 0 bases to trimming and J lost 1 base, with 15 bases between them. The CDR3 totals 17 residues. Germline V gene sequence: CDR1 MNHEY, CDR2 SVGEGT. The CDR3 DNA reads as TGTGCCAGCAGTTACTCGTTCGTGTGGGGTAAGAACACTGAAGCTTTCTTT. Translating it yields CASSYSFVWGKNTEAFF.

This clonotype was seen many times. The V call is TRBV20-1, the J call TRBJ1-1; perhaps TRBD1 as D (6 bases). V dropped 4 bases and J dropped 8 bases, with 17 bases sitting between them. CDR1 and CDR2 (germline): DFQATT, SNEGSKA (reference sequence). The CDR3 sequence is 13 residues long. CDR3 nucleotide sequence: TGCAGTGCTAAAGAACGGATCCAGGGGGAAGCTTTCTTT. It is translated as CSAKERIQGEAFF.

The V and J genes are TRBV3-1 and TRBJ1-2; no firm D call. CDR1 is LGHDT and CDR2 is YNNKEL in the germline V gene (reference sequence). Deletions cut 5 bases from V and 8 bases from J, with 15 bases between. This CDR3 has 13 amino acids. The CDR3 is CASSSHELGGYTF. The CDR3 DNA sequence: TGTGCCAGCAGCTCCCATGAGTTAGGGGGCTACACCTTC.

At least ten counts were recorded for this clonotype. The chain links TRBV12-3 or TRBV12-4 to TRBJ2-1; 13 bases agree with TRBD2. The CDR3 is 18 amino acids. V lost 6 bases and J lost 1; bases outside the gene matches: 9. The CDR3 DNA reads TGTGCCAGCAGCCGGACTAGCGGGGGATACCCTTCCTACAATGAGCAGTTCTTC. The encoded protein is CASSRTSGGYPSYNEQFF.

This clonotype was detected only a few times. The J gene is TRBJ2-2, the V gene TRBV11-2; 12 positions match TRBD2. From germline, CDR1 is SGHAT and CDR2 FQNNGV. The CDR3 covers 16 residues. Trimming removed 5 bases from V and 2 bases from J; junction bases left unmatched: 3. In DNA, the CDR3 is TGTGCCAGCAGCCCTAGCGGGGGGGTCAACACCGGGGAGCTGTTTTTT. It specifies CASSPSGGVNTGELFF.

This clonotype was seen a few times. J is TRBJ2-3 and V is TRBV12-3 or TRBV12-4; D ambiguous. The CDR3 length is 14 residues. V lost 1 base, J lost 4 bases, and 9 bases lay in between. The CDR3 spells CASSLGASADTQYF. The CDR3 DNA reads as TGTGCCAGCAGTTTAGGGGCGAGTGCAGATACGCAGTATTTT.

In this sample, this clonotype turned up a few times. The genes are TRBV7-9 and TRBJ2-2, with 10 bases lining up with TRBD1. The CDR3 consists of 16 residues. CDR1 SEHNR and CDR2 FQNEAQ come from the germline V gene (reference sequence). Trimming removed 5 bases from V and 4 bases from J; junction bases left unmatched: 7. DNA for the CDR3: TGTGCCAGCAGCACCGACAGGGGGCTAGGCACCGGGGAGCTGTTTTTT. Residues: CASSTDRGLGTGELFF.

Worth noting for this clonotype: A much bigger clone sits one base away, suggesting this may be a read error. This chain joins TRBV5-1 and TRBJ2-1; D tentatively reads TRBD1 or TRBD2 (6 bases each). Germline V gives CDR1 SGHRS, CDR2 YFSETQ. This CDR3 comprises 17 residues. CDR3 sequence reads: CASSLGVRGVNYNGQFF. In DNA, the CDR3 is TGCGCCAGCAGCTTGGGGGTTAGGGGGGTTAACTACAATGGGCAGTTCTTC.

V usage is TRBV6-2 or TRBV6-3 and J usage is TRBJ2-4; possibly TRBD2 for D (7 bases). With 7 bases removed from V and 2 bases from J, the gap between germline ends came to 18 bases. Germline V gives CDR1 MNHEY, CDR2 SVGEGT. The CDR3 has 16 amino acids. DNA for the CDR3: TGTGCCAGCACTAGGGTGGGGGGGGCCTCCAAAAACATTCAGTACTTC. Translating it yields CASTRVGGASKNIQYF.

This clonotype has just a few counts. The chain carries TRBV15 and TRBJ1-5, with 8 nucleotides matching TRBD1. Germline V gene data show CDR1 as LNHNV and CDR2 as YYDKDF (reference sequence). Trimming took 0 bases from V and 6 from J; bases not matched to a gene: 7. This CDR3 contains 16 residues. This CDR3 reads CATSRDGSGGSQPQHF. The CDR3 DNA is TGTGCCACCAGCAGAGATGGTTCAGGGGGCAGTCAGCCCCAGCATTTT.

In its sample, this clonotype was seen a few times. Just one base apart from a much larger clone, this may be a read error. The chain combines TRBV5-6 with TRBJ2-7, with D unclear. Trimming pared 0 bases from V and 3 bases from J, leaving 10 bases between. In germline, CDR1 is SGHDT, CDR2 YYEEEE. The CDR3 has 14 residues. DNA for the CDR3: TGTGCCAGCAGCTTGGGCGTCAGAGGCTACGAGCAGTACTTC. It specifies CASSLGVRGYEQYF.

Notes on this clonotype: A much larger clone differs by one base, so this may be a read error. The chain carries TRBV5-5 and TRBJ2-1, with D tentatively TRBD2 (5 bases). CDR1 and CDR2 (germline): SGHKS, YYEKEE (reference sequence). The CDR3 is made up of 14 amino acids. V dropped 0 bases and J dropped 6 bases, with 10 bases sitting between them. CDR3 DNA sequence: TGTGCCAGCAGCTTGGACGGGATTTGCAATGAGCAGTTCTTC. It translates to CASSLDGICNEQFF.

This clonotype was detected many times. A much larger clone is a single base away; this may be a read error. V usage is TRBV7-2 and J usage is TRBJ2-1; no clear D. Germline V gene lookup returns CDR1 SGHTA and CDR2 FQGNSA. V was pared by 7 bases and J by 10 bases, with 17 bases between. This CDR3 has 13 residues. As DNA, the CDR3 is TGTGCCAGCACACCCCGCGGACGTAGGGAGCAGTTCTTC. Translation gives CASTPRGRREQFF.

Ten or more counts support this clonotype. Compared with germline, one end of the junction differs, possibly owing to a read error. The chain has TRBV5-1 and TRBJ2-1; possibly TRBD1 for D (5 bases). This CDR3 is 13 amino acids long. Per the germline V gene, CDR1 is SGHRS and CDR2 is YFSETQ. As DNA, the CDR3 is TGCGCCAGCAGTTTGGACAACTACAATGAGCAGTTCTTC. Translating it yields CASSLDNYNEQFF. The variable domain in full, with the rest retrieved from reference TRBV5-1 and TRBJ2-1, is KAGVTQTPRYLIKTRGQQVTLSCSPISGHRSVSWYQQTPGQGLQFLFEYFSETQRNKGNFPGRFSGRQFSNSRSEMNVSTLELGDSALYLCASSLDNYNEQFFGPGTRLTVL.

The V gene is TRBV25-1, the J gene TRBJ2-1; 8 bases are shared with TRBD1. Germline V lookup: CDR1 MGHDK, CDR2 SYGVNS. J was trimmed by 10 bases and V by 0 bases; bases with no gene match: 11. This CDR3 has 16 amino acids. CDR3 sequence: CASSEYQGQGAYEQFF. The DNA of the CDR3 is TGTGCCAGCAGTGAATACCAAGGACAGGGAGCCTACGAGCAGTTCTTC.

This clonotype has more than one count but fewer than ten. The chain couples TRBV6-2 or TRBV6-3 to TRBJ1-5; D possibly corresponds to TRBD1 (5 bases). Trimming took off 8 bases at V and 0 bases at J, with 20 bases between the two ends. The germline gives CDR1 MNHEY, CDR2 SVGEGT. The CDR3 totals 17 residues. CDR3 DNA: TGTGCCAGCCCCCCGAGAGGGGCCACACATAGCAATCAGCCCCAGCATTTT. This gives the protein CASPPRGATHSNQPQHF.

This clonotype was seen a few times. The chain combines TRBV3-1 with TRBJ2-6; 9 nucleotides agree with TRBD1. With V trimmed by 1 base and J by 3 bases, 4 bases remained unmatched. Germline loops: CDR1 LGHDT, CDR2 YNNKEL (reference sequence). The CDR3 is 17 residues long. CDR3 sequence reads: CASSQGGTGLGANVLTF. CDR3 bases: TGTGCCAGCAGCCAAGGGGGGACAGGGCTTGGGGCCAACGTCCTGACTTTC.

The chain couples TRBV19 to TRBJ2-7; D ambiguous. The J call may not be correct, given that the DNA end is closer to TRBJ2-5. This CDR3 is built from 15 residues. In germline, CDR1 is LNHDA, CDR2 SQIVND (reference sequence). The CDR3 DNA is TGTGCCAGTAGTATAAGGCGTGGTCAGCAAGAGACCCAGTACTTC. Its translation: CASSIRRGQQETQYF.